This entry is about one T cell receptor beta chain. The sample originates from a study of blood T cell repertoires in COVID-19. Clones were read by immunoSEQ multiplex PCR, and TCRdb kept only the in-frame ones, dropping some. Of about 220,000 clones detected, approximately 92% appear once; the ten largest clones hold about 3.3%. CDR3 length equals 15 residues. The ends were cut back, 2 bases at V and 1 base at J, with 12 bases in the middle. In germline, CDR1 is MDHEN, CDR2 SYDVKM. This TCR derives from a woman aged 18-29 years in a cohort exposed to, infected with or recovered from COVID-19 (not recorded which). This chain joins TRBV28 and TRBJ2-7, with a tentative D call TRBD1 (5 bases). The sample comprised PBMCs or T cells enriched from blood (not recorded which). The CDR3 sequence: CASSLVGAKSYEQYF. The CDR3 DNA reads TGTGCCAGCAGTTTAGTAGGGGCAAAATCCTACGAGCAGTACTTC.